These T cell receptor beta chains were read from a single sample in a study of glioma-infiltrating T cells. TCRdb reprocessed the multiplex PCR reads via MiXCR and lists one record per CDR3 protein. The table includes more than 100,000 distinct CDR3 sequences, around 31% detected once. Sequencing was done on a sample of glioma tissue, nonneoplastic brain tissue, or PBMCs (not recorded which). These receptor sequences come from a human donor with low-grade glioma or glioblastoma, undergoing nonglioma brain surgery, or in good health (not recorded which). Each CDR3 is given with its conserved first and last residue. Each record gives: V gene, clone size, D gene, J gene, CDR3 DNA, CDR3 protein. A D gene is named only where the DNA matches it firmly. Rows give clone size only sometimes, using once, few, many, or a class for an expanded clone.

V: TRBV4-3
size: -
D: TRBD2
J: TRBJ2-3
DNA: TGCGCCAGCAGCCAAGCCTGGACTAGCCCCCGGGATACGCAGTATTTT
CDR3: CASSQAWTSPRDTQYF

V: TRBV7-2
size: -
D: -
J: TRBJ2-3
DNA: TGTGCCTGCAGCCCTGATGGGGGCACAGATACGCAGTATTTT
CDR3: CACSPDGGTDTQYF

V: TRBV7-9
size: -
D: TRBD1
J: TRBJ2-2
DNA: TGTGCCAGCAGCTTAGGGTACAGGGGCAACACCGGGGAGCTGCTTTTT
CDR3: CASSLGYRGNTGELLF

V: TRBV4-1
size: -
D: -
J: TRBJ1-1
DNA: TGCGCCAGCAGCCAAGATGAGGGGAACACTGAAGTTTTCTTT
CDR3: CASSQDEGNTEVFF

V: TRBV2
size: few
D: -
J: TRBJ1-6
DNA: TGTGCCAGCAGCAAGGACGTTCGGGGTTCACCCCTCCACTTT
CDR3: CASSKDVRGSPLHF

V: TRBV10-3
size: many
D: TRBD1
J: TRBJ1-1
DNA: TGTGCCGTCAAAGGACAGGGTGAAGCTGAAGCTTTCTTT
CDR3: CAVKGQGEAEAFF

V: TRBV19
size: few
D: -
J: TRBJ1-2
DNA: TGTGCCAGTCTCCAGACGGCAGCTAACTATGGCTACACCTTC
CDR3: CASLQTAANYGYTF

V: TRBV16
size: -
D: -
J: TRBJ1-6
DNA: TGTGCCAGCAGCCCACCCATGGGACCCGCGGGACGGAATAATTCACCCCTCCACTTT
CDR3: CASSPPMGPAGRNNSPLHF

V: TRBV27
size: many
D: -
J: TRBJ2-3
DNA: TGTGCCAGCACGGTTCTGGGCACAGATACGCAGTATTTT
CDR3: CASTVLGTDTQYF

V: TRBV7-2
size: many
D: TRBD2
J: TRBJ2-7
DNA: TGTGCCAGCAGCGTGGGACTAGCGGGGTCCTCCTACGAGCAGTACTTC
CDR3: CASSVGLAGSSYEQYF

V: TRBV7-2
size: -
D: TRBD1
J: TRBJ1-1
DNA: TGTGCCAGCAACCTCAGGGGGGCGACTGAAGCTTTCTTT
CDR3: CASNLRGATEAFF

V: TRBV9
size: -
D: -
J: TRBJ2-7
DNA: TGTGCCAGCAGCGTAGGGATTCCTGTAAAGGGGACGTTCGTACTCTACGAGCAGTACTTC
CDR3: CASSVGIPVKGTFVLYEQYF

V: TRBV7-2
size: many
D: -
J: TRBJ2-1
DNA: TGTGCCAGCAGCAAGGGTACGGGTTCCTACAATGAGCAGTTCTTC
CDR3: CASSKGTGSYNEQFF

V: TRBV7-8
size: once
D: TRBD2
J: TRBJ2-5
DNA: TGTGCCAGCAGCGTCGGATGGAGGGGCACTAGCGGGAGTCATGGGTCCCACTACTTC
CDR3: CASSVGWRGTSGSHGSHYF

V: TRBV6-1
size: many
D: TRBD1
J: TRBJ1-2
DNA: TGTGCCAGCACCCACAGGGGGGTCCCTAACTATGGCTACACCTTC
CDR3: CASTHRGVPNYGYTF

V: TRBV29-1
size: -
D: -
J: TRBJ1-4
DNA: TGCAGCGGCACTGGGACCGAGAATGAAAAACTGTTTTTT
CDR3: CSGTGTENEKLFF

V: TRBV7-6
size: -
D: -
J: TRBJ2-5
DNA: TGTGCCAGCAGCCCGACAGGCGCCGGCTGGAAGACCCAGTACTTC
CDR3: CASSPTGAGWKTQYF

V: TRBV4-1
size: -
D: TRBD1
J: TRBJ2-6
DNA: TGCGCCAGCAGCGGGACAGGGGTTACCGGGGCCAACGTCCTGACTTTC
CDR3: CASSGTGVTGANVLTF

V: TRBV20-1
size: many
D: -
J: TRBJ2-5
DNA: TGCAGTGCTAGGCTAAACAATTTGGGGACCCAGTACTTC
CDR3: CSARLNNLGTQYF

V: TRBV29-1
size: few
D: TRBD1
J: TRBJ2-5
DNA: TGCAGCGTTAACAGGGGGCAAGAGACCCAGTACTTC
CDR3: CSVNRGQETQYF

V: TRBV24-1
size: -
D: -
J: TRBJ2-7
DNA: TGTGCCACCAGATACCGGAGACCCTACGAGCAGTACTTC
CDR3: CATRYRRPYEQYF

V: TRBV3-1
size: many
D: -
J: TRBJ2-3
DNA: TGTGCCAGCAGCCAAGCCTCTAGCGCAGATACGCAGTATTTT
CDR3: CASSQASSADTQYF

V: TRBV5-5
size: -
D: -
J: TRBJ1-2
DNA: TGTGCCAGCAGCTTAGCCGGGACTAACTATGGCTACACCTTC
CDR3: CASSLAGTNYGYTF

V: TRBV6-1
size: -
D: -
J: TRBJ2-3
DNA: TGTGCCAGCAGTGGTACGCTAGGGGGGAGTGAAGTATGGAGCACAGATACGCAGTATTTT
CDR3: CASSGTLGGSEVWSTDTQYF

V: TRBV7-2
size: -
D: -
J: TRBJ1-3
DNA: TGTGCCAGCAGCCCCGTGAGCACCATATATTTT
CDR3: CASSPVSTIYF

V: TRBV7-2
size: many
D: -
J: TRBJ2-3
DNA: TGTGCCAGCAGCCCGGAACGTCAGGCGCAGTATTTT
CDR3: CASSPERQAQYF

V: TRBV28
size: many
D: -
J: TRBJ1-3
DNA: TGTGCCAGCAGTTTATGGCAGGGGACAGGAAACACCATATATTTT
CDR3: CASSLWQGTGNTIYF

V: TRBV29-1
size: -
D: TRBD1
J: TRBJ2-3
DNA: TGCAGCGTGGACAGGGAGGCAGATACGCAGTATTTT
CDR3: CSVDREADTQYF

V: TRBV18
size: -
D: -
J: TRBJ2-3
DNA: TGTGCCAGCTCACCGTCCGAGAGGAGAGGAGATACGCAGTATTTT
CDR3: CASSPSERRGDTQYF

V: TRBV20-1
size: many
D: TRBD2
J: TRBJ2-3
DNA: TGCAGTGCTCGACTAGCGGGGGGGCGGGTAGATACGCAGTATTTT
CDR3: CSARLAGGRVDTQYF

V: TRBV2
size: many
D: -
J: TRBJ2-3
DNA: TGTGCCAGCGGGCGGGGCACAGATACGCAGTATTTT
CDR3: CASGRGTDTQYF

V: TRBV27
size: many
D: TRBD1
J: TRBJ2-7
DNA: TGTGCCAGCAGTTTTACGGGGACAGAGAGGGGCTACGAGCAGTACTTC
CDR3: CASSFTGTERGYEQYF

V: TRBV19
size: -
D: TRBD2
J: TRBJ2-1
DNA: TGTGCCGGTGGACTAGCGGGGTCAGGTGAGCAGTTCTTC
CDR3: CAGGLAGSGEQFF

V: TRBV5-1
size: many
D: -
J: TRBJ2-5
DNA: TGCGCCAGCACCACCCGAGGGGGTAAAGAGACCCAGTACTTC
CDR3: CASTTRGGKETQYF

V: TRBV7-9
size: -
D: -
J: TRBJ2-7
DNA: TGTGCCAGCAGCTTAGCTAGAAGCTCCTACGAGCAGTACTTC
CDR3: CASSLARSSYEQYF

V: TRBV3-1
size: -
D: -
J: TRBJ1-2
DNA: TGTGCCAGCAGCCTCGGAGGGTATGGCTGCACCTTC
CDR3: CASSLGGYGCTF

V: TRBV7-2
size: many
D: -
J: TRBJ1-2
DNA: TGTGCCAGCAGCTTAATATTATCGGGCGGAAGGTATGGCTACACCTTC
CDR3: CASSLILSGGRYGYTF

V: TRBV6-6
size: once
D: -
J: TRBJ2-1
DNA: TGTGCCAGCATCTTACCGGGCCCGGTAGATGAGCAGTTCTTC
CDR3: CASILPGPVDEQFF

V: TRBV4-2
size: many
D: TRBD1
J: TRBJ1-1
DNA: TGTGCCAGCAGCCAAGATGGGACAGCGAACACTGAAGCTTTCTTT
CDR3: CASSQDGTANTEAFF

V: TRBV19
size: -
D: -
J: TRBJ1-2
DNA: TGTGCCAGTACCCCTCAAGCGGGAACAAACTATGGCTACACCTTC
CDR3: CASTPQAGTNYGYTF

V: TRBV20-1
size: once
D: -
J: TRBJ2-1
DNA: TGCAGAGCAGGACAGAACAACAGTGAGCAATTCTTC
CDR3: CRAGQNNSEQFF

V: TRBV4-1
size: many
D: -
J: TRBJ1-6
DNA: TGCGCCAGCAGCCATCAAACGGTCACGGGCTCACCCCTCCACTTT
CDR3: CASSHQTVTGSPLHF

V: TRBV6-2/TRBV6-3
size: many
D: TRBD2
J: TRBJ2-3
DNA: TGTGCCAGCAGTTACGGGACTAGCGGGGCAGCAACGCAGTATTTT
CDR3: CASSYGTSGAATQYF

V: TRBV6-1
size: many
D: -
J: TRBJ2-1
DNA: TGTGCCAGCAATCGGAGCCCCTACAATGAGCAGTTCTTC
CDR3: CASNRSPYNEQFF

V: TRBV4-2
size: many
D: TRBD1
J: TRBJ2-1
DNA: TGTGCCAGCAGCCAAGTTCCGGGACAGGGAGACAATGAGCAGTTCTTC
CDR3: CASSQVPGQGDNEQFF

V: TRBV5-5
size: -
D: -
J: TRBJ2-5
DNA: TGTGCCAGCAACCAAATCCGGGACTTCCAAGAGACCCAGTACTTC
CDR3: CASNQIRDFQETQYF